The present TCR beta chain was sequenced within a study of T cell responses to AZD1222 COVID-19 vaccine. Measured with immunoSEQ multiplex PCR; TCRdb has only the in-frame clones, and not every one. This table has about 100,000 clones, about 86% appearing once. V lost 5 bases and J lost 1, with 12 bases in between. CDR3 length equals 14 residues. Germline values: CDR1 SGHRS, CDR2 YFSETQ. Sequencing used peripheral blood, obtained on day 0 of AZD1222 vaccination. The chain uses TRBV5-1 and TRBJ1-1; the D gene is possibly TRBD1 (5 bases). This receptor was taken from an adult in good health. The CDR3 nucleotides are TGCGCCAGCAGTCAGGGCGCCGCGAACACTGAAGCTTTCTTT. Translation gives CASSQGAANTEAFF.